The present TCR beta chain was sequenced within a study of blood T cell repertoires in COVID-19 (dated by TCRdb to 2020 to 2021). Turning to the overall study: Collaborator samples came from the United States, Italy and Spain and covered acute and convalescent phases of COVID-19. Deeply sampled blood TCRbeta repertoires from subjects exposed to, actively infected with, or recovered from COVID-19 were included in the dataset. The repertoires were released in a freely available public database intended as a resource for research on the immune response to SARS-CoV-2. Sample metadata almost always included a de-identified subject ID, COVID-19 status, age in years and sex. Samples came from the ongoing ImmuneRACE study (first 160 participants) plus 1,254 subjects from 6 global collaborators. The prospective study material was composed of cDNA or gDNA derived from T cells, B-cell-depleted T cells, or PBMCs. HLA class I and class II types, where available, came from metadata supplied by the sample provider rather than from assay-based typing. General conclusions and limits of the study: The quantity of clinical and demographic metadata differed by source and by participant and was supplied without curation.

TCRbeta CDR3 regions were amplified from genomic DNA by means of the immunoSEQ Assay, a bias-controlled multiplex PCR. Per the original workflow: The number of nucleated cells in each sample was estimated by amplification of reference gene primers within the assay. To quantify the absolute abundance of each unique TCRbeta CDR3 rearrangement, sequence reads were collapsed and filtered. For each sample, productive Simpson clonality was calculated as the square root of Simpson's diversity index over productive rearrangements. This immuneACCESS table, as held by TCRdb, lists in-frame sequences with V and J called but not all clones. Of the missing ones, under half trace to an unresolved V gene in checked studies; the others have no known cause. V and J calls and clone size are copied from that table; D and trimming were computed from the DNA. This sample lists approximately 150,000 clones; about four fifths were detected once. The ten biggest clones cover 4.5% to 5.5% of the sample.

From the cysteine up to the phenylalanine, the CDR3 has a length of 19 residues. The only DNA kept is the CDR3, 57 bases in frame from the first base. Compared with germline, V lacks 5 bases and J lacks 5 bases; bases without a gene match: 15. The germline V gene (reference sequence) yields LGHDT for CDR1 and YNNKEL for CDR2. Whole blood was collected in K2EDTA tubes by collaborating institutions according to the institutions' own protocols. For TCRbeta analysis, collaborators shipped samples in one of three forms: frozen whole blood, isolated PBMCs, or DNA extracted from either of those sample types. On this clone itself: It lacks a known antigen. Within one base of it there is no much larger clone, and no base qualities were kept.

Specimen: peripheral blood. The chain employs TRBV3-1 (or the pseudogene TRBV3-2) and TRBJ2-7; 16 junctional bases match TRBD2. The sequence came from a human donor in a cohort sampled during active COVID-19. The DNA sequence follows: TGTGCCAGCAGCAAGGCCCTAGGGACTAGCGGGGGGGCTAGAAACGAGCAGTACTTC. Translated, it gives CASSKALGTSGGARNEQYF.